This T cell receptor (beta chain) came from a study of vaccination effects on CD4 cells after COVID-19. Remarks on this clone: What it recognizes is unknown.

Trimming removed 7 bases at V and 1 base at J, with 9 bases between. Per the germline V gene, CDR1 is KGHDR and CDR2 is SFDVKD. This CDR3 contains 13 residues. Culture lasted roughly 9 days before CD4+ T cell isolation. According to the study, vaccine recipients showed no prior SARS-CoV-2 infection and negative nucleocapsid antibodies. The repertoire was sequenced with immunoSEQ multiplex PCR; TCRdb's copy has only in-frame clones and lacks some. The table has approximately 58,000 clones, 60% to 85% seen once; the top ten hold around 2.9%. The specimen was CD4+ T cells from PBMCs cultured without peptide, collected before COVID-19 vaccination. This TCR was recovered from a human donor who received a COVID-19 vaccine. The rearrangement links TRBV24-1 to TRBJ1-1; no firm D call. The CDR3 is CATRDPRNTEAFF. DNA for the CDR3: TGTGCCACCAGGGACCCGCGGAACACTGAAGCTTTCTTT.